Shown below are 27 T cell receptor beta chains from a single sample sequenced in a study of cytomegalovirus exposure and HLA in healthy donors. The PCR employed 60 Vbeta primers together with 13 Jbeta primers. Profiled with immunoSEQ multiplex PCR; TCRdb holds only in-frame clones, not every one. The sample includes around 140,000 clones, approximately 80% of them seen just once. The sample taken for sequencing was PBMCs. The source of these receptors is a male donor in good health and CMV-seronegative.

J is TRBJ2-5 and V is TRBV6-1, with D possibly matching TRBD1 (6 bases). Germline values: CDR1 MNHNS, CDR2 SASEGT. This CDR3 is 13 amino acids long. V shed 4 bases and J shed 4 bases, with 10 bases lying between them. CDR3 nucleotides: TGTGCCAGCAGTGGCGACAGGTTAGAGACCCAGTACTTC. Protein sequence: CASSGDRLETQYF.

The chain joins TRBV5-4 to TRBJ1-5; the D gene is possibly TRBD1 (5 bases). V was shortened by 1 base and J by 1 base, with 6 bases between the two germline ends. CDR1 and CDR2 (germline): SGHNT, YYREEE (reference sequence). The CDR3 sequence is 14 residues long. The CDR3 sequence: CASSLQGSNQPQHF. The CDR3 DNA reads as TGTGCCAGCAGCTTGCAGGGAAGCAATCAGCCCCAGCATTTT.

The J gene is TRBJ2-5, the V gene TRBV5-4, with TRBD2 identical over 9 bases. CDR3 size: 14 residues. The germline gives CDR1 SGHNT, CDR2 YYREEE (reference sequence). Trimming took 4 bases from V and 3 from J; bases not matched to a gene: 4. CDR3 loop: CASSRGGEEETQYF. The CDR3 coding sequence is TGTGCCAGCAGCCGCGGGGGGGAGGAAGAGACCCAGTACTTC. The full variable domain, rest sourced from reference TRBV5-4 and TRBJ2-5, is ETGVTQSPTHLIKTRGQQVTLRCSSQSGHNTVSWYQQALGQGPQFIFQYYREEENGRGNFPPRFSGLQFPNYSSELNVNALELDDSALYLCASSRGGEEETQYFGPGTRLLVL.

This chain links TRBV9 with TRBJ1-2; D may be TRBD1 (6 bases). The CDR3 is 13 residues long. CDR1 is SGDLS and CDR2 is YYNGEE in the germline V gene. Trimming stripped 2 bases from V and 6 bases from J, with 11 bases between. The chain's CDR3 is CASSVREGDGYTF. The CDR3 DNA follows: TGTGCCAGCAGCGTTAGGGAGGGGGATGGCTACACCTTC.

V is TRBV28 and J is TRBJ2-7; 9 bases line up with TRBD2. The germline V gene encodes CDR1 MDHEN and CDR2 SYDVKM. The J segment lost 5 bases and the V segment lost 6 bases, leaving 11 bases of the junction unmatched. The CDR3 is 15 residues long. CDR3 amino acids: CASRGSGSWAHEQYF. In DNA, the CDR3 is TGTGCCAGCAGGGGTAGCGGGAGTTGGGCCCACGAGCAGTACTTC.

V and J are TRBV5-1 and TRBJ1-4, with no clear D. In germline, CDR1 is SGHRS, CDR2 YFSETQ. The CDR3 totals 16 residues. With 0 bases removed from V and 1 base from J, the gap between germline ends came to 10 bases. CDR3 DNA: TGCGCCAGCAGCTTGGCTCAGATGTTAACTAATGAAAAACTGTTTTTT. Translated: CASSLAQMLTNEKLFF.

This chain joins TRBV7-3 and TRBJ2-3, with TRBD2 identical over 9 bases. CDR3 length equals 18 residues. V shed 0 bases, J shed 2 bases, and the junction held 9 bases outside the gene matches. Germline V gene lookup returns CDR1 SGHTA and CDR2 FQGTGA. The DNA for the CDR3 is TGTGCCAGCAGCTTAACCGGGACTAGCAAATTCGACACAGATACGCAGTATTTT. It encodes CASSLTGTSKFDTDTQYF.

V and J are TRBV11-2 and TRBJ1-1, with D tentatively TRBD1 (5 bases). Deletions cut 6 bases from V and 2 bases from J, with 13 bases between. The germline V gene has CDR1 SGHAT and CDR2 FQNNGV. CDR3 length equals 14 residues. As DNA, the CDR3 is TGTGCCAGCAGTAAAGCGGGGGTTAACACTGAAGCTTTCTTT. As protein: CASSKAGVNTEAFF. Using reference TRBV11-2 and TRBJ1-1 for the parts outside the CDR3, the full variable domain is EAGVAQSPRYKIIEKRQSVAFWCNPISGHATLYWYQQILGQGPKLLIQFQNNGVVDDSQLPKDRFSAERLKGVDSTLKIQPAKLEDSAVYLCASSKAGVNTEAFFGQGTRLTVV.

V usage is TRBV5-6 and J usage is TRBJ2-4, with D unclear. Germline V gene data show CDR1 as SGHDT and CDR2 as YYEEEE. V dropped 1 base and J dropped 6 bases, with 8 bases sitting between them. This CDR3 comprises 13 residues. The CDR3 DNA follows: TGTGCCAGCAGCTTGATACAGTTAAACATTCAGTACTTC. Amino acid sequence: CASSLIQLNIQYF.

V gene TRBV11-2 combines with J gene TRBJ2-3; a possible D gene is TRBD2 (6 bases). The CDR3 length is 16 residues. Germline CDR1 is SGHAT and CDR2 is FQNNGV. The V end was cut by 0 bases, the J end by 6 bases, with 16 bases between. CDR3 nucleotide sequence: TGTGCCAGCAGCTTAGATTGGGCCGGGACTGGGGATACGCAGTATTTT. It codes for CASSLDWAGTGDTQYF.

The rearrangement joins TRBV18 to TRBJ2-1; TRBD2 aligns across 10 bases. Trimming removed 3 bases from V and 6 bases from J; junction bases left unmatched: 20. This CDR3 has 20 residues. Germline loops: CDR1 KGHSH, CDR2 LQKENI. The CDR3 is CASSPRRVLLAGEGPNEQFF. The CDR3 DNA follows: TGTGCCAGCTCACCGCGCCGGGTCCTTCTAGCGGGAGAAGGGCCCAATGAGCAGTTCTTC.

On this clone: The junction and the germline gene differ at one end; a read error may be behind it. The chain couples TRBV7-7 to TRBJ2-7; 8 bases fit TRBD1. The CDR3 is made up of 15 amino acids. From germline, CDR1 is SSHAT and CDR2 FNYEAQ (reference sequence). CDR3: CASSQGTGNSYEQYF. The CDR3 nucleotides read TGTGCTAGCAGCCAAGGGACAGGAAACTCCTACGAGCAGTACTTC.

V usage is TRBV19 and J usage is TRBJ1-2, with 8 bases matching TRBD1. This CDR3 region has 13 residues. Germline values: CDR1 LNHDA, CDR2 SQIVND (reference sequence). J gave up 7 bases and V 11 bases, and 12 bases lay outside the gene matches. The CDR3 is CAVGSDRVSGYTF. DNA for the CDR3: TGTGCCGTAGGCTCGGACAGGGTCTCTGGCTACACCTTC.

Only one count was recorded for this clone. This chain uses TRBV5-1 with TRBJ2-1; TRBD1 agrees at 7 bases. CDR3 size: 18 residues. V lost 0 bases, J lost 0 bases, and 9 bases stayed unmatched. Germline V gene lookup returns CDR1 SGHRS and CDR2 YFSETQ. CDR3 in DNA: TGCGCCAGCAGCTTGGCCAACAGGGGCTTTAGCTCCTACAATGAGCAGTTCTTC. This gives the protein CASSLANRGFSSYNEQFF.

The V call is TRBV30, the J call TRBJ2-5; 9 bases fit TRBD1. This CDR3 spans 14 amino acids. V dropped 2 bases and J dropped 4; count of bases not matched to a gene: 5. In germline, CDR1 is GTSNPN, CDR2 SVGIG (reference sequence). The CDR3 coding sequence is TGTGCCTGGAGTCCCGACAGGGGGGTAGAGACCCAGTACTTC. This translates into CAWSPDRGVETQYF.

V is TRBV18 and J is TRBJ1-1; TRBD1 might be the D (5 bases). V lost 1 base to trimming and J lost 1 base, with 19 bases between them. This CDR3 has 18 residues. Looked up from germline, CDR1 is KGHSH and CDR2 is LQKENI. CDR3 residues: CASSPLNQLGRANTEAFF. The CDR3 bases are TGTGCCAGCTCACCACTTAATCAGCTAGGCAGGGCGAACACTGAAGCTTTCTTT. Based on the CDR3 plus reference TRBV18 and TRBJ1-1, the full variable domain is NAGVMQNPRHLVRRRGQEARLRCSPMKGHSHVYWYRQLPEEGLKFMVYLQKENIIDESGMPKERFSAEFPKEGPSILRIQQVVRGDSAAYFCASSPLNQLGRANTEAFFGQGTRLTVV.

This clone has just one count. This chain uses TRBV12-5 with TRBJ1-1, with D tentatively TRBD1 (6 bases). Germline CDR1 LGHNT, CDR2 FRNRAP. Deletions cut 0 bases from V and 1 base from J, with 9 bases between. CDR3 size: 15 residues. The CDR3 protein is CASGLVEGGNTEAFF. In DNA form, the CDR3 reads TGTGCTAGTGGTTTGGTAGAAGGGGGGAACACTGAAGCTTTCTTT.

V and J are TRBV7-2 and TRBJ2-7; D is perhaps TRBD1 (5 bases). There are 14 residues in the CDR3. The V end was cut by 2 bases, the J end by 3 bases, with 11 bases between. Germline assignment: CDR1 SGHTA and CDR2 FQGNSA. CDR3 in DNA: TGTGCCAGCAGCTTATTACAGGACCTCTACGAGCAGTACTTC. Amino acid sequence: CASSLLQDLYEQYF.

The rearrangement uses TRBV6-5 and TRBJ1-1; 8 nucleotides agree with TRBD1. The germline CDR1 and CDR2 sequences are MNHEY and SVGAGI. V lost 6 bases to trimming and J lost 1 base; unmatched junction nucleotides: 4. The CDR3 has 14 residues. The CDR3 region has the DNA TGTGCCAGCAGCGCTGACAGGGGGAACACTGAAGCTTTCTTT. It translates to CASSADRGNTEAFF.

The chain employs TRBV2 and TRBJ2-7; 10 bases fit TRBD2. The germline CDR1 and CDR2 sequences are SNHLY and FYNNEI. The V gene end was trimmed by 3 bases and the J gene end by 2 bases; junction bases not matched to a gene: 4. CDR3 length: 15 amino acids. For the CDR3, the DNA is TGTGCCAGCAGTGATGTAGCGGGAGGTCCCTACGAGCAGTACTTC. It encodes CASSDVAGGPYEQYF.

The chain employs TRBV4-1 and TRBJ2-5, with TRBD2 matching 7 bases. V shed 2 bases, J shed 0 bases, and the junction held 9 bases outside the gene matches. The CDR3 has 17 residues. Looked up from germline, CDR1 is MGHRA and CDR2 is YSYEKL. CDR3 DNA: TGCGCCAGCAGCCAAAGGGGAGCCGGGGGGTACCAAGAGACCCAGTACTTC. Encoded protein: CASSQRGAGGYQETQYF.

The rearrangement joins TRBV18 to TRBJ1-1, with 7 positions matching TRBD1. There are 15 residues in the CDR3. Germline-derived CDR1 and CDR2 are KGHSH and LQKENI. The V gene end was trimmed by 0 bases and the J gene end by 6 bases; junction bases not matched to a gene: 7. This CDR3 reads CASSPPLTGFSEAFF. In DNA, the CDR3 is TGTGCCAGCTCACCACCTTTGACAGGGTTTTCTGAAGCTTTCTTT.

The chain joins TRBV7-2 to TRBJ1-1, with 9 bases matching TRBD1. CDR3 length: 19 residues. Trimming cost V 2 bases and J 2 bases; bases outside gene matches: 15. CDR1 SGHTA and CDR2 FQGNSA come from the germline V gene. CDR3 bases: TGTGCCAGCAGCTTACTCCCAGGATCCCGGGACAGGGACAACACTGAAGCTTTCTTT. It codes for CASSLLPGSRDRDNTEAFF.

This sequence joins TRBV5-8 and TRBJ1-2, with a tentative D call TRBD1 (5 bases). This CDR3 spans 15 amino acids. The germline V gene has CDR1 SGHTS and CDR2 YDEGEE. Deletions cut 2 bases from V and 2 bases from J, with 13 bases between. The CDR3 loop reads CASSLTGTANYGYTF. As DNA, the CDR3 is TGTGCCAGCAGCTTAACCGGGACTGCGAACTATGGCTACACCTTC.

The V gene is TRBV18, the J gene TRBJ1-3; D possibly corresponds to TRBD1 (5 bases). This CDR3 contains 16 residues. V lost 3 bases to trimming and J lost 0 bases, with 12 bases between them. The germline V gene encodes CDR1 KGHSH and CDR2 LQKENI. Here the CDR3 reads CASSPYGGISGNTIYF. CDR3 sequence (DNA): TGTGCCAGCTCACCGTACGGGGGGATCTCTGGAAACACCATATATTTT.

This chain connects TRBV19 to TRBJ2-2; D possibly corresponds to TRBD1 (5 bases). The V end lost 11 bases, the J end lost 2 bases, and 12 bases lay between the germline ends. Germline-derived CDR1 and CDR2 are LNHDA and SQIVND (reference sequence). This CDR3 spans 13 amino acids. The CDR3 loop reads CAVKGPNTGELFF. The CDR3 region has the DNA TGTGCCGTGAAGGGGCCCAACACCGGGGAGCTGTTTTTT.

This clone was recorded a few times. The J gene is TRBJ2-2, the V gene TRBV30; no clear D gene. The germline V gene encodes CDR1 GTSNPN and CDR2 SVGIG (reference sequence). Between the trimmed V and J ends, which lost 0 bases and 7 bases, there was a span of 9 bases. The CDR3 length is 13 residues. The CDR3 here is CAWSVGGVGELFF. The CDR3 DNA is TGTGCCTGGAGTGTAGGTGGAGTCGGGGAGCTGTTTTTT.